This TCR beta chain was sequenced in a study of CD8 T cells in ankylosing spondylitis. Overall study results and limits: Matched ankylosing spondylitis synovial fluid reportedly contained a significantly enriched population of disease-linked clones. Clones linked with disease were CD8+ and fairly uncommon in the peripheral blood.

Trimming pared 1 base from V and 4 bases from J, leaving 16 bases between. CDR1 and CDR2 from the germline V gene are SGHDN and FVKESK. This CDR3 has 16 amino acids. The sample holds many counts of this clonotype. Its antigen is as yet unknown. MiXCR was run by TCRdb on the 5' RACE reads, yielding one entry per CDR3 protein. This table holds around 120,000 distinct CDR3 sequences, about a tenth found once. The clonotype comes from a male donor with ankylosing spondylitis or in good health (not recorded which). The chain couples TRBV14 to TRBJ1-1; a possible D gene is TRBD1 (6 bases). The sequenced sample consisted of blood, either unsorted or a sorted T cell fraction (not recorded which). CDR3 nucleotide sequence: TGTGCCAGCAGCCAAGCGACGGCAGGGGTTGGCACTGAAGCTTTCTTT. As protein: CASSQATAGVGTEAFF.